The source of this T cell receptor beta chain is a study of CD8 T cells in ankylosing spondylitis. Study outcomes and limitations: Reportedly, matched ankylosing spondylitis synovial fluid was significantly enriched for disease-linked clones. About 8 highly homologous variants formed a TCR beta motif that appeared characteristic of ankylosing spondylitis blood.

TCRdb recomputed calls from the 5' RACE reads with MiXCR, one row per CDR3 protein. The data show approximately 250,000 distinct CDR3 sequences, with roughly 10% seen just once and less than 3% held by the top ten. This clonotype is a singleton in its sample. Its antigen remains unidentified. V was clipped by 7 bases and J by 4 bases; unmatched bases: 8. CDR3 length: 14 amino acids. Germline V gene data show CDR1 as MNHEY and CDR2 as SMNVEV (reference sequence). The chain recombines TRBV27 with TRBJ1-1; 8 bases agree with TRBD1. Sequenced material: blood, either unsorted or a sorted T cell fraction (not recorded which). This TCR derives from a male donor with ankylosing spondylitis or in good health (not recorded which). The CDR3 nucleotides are TGTGCCAGCAACCCGCGACAGGGGAGCACTGAAGCTTTCTTT. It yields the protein CASNPRQGSTEAFF.